Listed here is a single T cell receptor (beta chain). Its antigen is currently unknown. The data were taken from a study of PD-1 blockade in classical Hodgkin lymphoma. Study conclusions and caveats: Nothing has yet pinned down what causes the repertoire differences, possibly disease activity or prior therapy. The study found that TCR diversity rose significantly by C4D1 in CD4+ but not CD8+ cells.

Germline assignment: CDR1 SNHLY and CDR2 FYNNEI. CDR3 size: 15 residues. With 4 bases removed from V and 8 bases from J, the gap between germline ends came to 15 bases. Measured with immunoSEQ multiplex PCR; TCRdb has only the in-frame clones, and not every one. The repertoire includes approximately 65,000 clones, 90% to 95% of them detected once, and about 8% sits in the top ten. Time point given: cycle 4 day 1 (C4D1), after less than seven weeks of nivolumab. In every patient, relapse followed autologous stem cell transplantation, while exposure to brentuximab vedotin differed. Material: peripheral blood mononuclear cells (PBMCs), obtained before the fourth cycle of nivolumab. The chain recombines TRBV2 with TRBJ1-6, with D perhaps TRBD1 (6 bases). The sequence derives from a human donor with classical Hodgkin lymphoma. The CDR3 region has the DNA TGTGCCAGCAGTGTTACAGGGACGGGTGATTCACCCCTCCACTTT. It is translated as CASSVTGTGDSPLHF. The full variable domain, with the rest looked up from reference TRBV2 and TRBJ1-6, is EPEVTQTPSHQVTQMGQEVILRCVPISNHLYFYWYRQILGQKVEFLVSFYNNEISEKSEIFDDQFSVERPDGSNFTLKIRSTKLEDSAMYFCASSVTGTGDSPLHFGNGTRLTVT.